The clone carrying this TCR beta chain was picked up a small number of times. Antigen: not known. A single record per CDR3 protein comes from TCRdb applying MiXCR to the 5' RACE reads. Here the sample spans approximately 350,000 distinct CDR3 sequences, 9% to 15% being singletons. The record originates from a study of identical twins. Study-level results: Fewer insertions marked abundant cord blood beta clonotypes; young adult naive trended weakly, memory not at all. Out-of-frame beta sequences exhibited a weaker degree of excess twin sharing.

V was clipped by 4 bases and J by 9 bases, with 10 bases between them. Per germline, CDR1 SQVTM and CDR2 ANQGSEA. CDR3 length: 11 amino acids. These sequences were also reported in another study, on yellow fever vaccine responses in identical twins. That source adds: Vaccine T cell responses of twins reportedly seemed partly convergent and partly personalized.

This chain connects TRBV29-1 to TRBJ2-1; no clear D. The TCR originated in a woman under 30 in good health. Sequencing was carried out using CD8+ T cells sorted from blood. This CDR3 is CSVAQFPEQFF. CDR3 DNA: TGCAGCGTTGCGCAATTTCCTGAGCAGTTCTTC.